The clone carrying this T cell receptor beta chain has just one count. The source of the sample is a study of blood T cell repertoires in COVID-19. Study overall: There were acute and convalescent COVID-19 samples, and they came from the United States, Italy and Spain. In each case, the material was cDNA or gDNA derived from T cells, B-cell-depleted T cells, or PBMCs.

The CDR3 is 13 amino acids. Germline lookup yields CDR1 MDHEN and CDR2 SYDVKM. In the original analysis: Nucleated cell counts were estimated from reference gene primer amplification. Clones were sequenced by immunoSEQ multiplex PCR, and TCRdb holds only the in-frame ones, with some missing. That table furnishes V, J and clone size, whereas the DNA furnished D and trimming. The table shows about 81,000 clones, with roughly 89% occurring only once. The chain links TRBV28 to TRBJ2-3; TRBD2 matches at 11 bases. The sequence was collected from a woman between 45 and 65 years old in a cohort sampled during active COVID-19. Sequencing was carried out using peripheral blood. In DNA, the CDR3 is TGTGCTAGTAGCGGGAGGGGGAGAGATACGCAGTATTTT. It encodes CASSGRGRDTQYF.